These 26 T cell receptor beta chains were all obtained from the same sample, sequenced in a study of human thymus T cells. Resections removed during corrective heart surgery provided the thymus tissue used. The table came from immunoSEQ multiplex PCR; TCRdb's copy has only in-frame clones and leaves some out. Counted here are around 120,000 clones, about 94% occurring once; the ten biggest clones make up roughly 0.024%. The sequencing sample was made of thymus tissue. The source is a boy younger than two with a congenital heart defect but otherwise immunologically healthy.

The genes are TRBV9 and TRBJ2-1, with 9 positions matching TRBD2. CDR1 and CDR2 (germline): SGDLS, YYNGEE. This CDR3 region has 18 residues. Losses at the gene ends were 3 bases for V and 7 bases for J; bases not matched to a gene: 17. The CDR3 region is CASSGAPLGAGGQNEQFF. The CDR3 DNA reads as TGTGCCAGCAGCGGGGCTCCCCTGGGAGCGGGGGGCCAAAATGAGCAGTTCTTC.

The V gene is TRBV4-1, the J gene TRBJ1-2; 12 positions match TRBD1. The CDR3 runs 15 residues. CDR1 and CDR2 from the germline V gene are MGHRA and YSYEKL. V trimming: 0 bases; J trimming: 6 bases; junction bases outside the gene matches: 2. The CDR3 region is CASSQEGTGGNGYTF. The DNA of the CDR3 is TGCGCCAGCAGCCAAGAGGGGACAGGGGGCAATGGCTACACCTTC.

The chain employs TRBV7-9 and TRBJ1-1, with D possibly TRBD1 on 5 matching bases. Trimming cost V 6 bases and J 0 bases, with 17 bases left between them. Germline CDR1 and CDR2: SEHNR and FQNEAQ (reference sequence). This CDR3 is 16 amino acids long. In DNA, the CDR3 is TGTGCCAGCAGTTTCATTGGGGGAGTGATGAACACTGAAGCTTTCTTT. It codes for CASSFIGGVMNTEAFF.

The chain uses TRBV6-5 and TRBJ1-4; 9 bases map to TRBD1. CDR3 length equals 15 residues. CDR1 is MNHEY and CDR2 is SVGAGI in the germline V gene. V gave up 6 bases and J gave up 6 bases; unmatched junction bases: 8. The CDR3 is CASSITGGRDEKLFF. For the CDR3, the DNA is TGTGCCAGCAGCATTACAGGGGGCCGGGATGAAAAACTGTTTTTT.

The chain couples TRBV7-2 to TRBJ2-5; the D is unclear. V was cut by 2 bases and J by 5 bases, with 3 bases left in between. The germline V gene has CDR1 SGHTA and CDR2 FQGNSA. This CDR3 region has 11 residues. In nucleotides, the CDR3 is TGTGCCAGCAGCTTACTGGAGACCCAGTACTTC. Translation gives CASSLLETQYF.

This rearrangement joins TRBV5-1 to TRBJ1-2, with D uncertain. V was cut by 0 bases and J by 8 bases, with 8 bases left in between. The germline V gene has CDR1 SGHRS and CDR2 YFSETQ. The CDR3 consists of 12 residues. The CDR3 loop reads CASSLESHGYTF. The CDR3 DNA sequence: TGCGCCAGCAGCTTGGAAAGTCACGGCTACACCTTC.

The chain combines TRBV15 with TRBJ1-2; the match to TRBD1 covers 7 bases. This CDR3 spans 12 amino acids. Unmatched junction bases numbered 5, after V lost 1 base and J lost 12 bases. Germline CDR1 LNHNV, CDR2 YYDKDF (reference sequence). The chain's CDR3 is CATSRGRGPNTF. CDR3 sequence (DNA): TGTGCCACCAGCAGAGGAAGGGGGCCTAACACCTTC.

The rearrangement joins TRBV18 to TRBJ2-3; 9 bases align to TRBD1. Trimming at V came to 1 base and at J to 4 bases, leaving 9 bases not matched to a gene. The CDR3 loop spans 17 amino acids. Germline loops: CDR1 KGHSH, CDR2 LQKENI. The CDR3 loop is CASSPLPGQGISDTQYF. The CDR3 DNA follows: TGTGCCAGCTCACCACTCCCGGGACAGGGAATTTCAGATACGCAGTATTTT.

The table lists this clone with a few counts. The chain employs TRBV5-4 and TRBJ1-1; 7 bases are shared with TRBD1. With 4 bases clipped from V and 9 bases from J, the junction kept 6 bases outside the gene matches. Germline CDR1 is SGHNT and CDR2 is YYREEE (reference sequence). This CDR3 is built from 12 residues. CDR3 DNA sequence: TGTGCCAGCAGCCCCGGGACAGAAAAAGCTTTCTTT. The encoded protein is CASSPGTEKAFF.

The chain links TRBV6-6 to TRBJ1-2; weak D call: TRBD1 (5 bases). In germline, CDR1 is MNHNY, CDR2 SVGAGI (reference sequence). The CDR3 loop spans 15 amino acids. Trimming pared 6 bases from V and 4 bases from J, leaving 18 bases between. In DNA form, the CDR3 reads TGTGCCAGCAGGTCAATCTCGACAGCCCCCTATGGCTACACCTTC. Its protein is CASRSISTAPYGYTF.

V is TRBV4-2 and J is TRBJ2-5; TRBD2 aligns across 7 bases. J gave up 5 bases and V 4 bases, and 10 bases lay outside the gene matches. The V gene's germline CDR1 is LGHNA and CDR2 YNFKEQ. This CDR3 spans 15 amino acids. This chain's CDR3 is CASSRHPSGEETQYF. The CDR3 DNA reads TGTGCCAGCAGCCGACACCCTAGCGGTGAGGAGACCCAGTACTTC.

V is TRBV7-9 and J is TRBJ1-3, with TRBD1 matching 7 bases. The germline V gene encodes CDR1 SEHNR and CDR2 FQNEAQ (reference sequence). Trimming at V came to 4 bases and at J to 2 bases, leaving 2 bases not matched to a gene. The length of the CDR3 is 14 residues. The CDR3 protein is CASSSDRAGNTIYF. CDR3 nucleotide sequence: TGTGCCAGCAGCTCAGACAGGGCTGGAAACACCATATATTTT.

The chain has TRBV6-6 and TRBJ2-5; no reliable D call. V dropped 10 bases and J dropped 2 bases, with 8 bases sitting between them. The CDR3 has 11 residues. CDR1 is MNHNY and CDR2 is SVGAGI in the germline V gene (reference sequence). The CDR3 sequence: CATQQQETQYF. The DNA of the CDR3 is TGTGCCACCCAACAACAAGAGACCCAGTACTTC.

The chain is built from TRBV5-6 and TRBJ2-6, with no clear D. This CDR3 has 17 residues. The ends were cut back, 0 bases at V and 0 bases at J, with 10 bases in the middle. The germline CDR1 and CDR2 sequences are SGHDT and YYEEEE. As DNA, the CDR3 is TGTGCCAGCAGCTTGGGAAGGGCCCGCTCTGGGGCCAACGTCCTGACTTTC. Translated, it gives CASSLGRARSGANVLTF.

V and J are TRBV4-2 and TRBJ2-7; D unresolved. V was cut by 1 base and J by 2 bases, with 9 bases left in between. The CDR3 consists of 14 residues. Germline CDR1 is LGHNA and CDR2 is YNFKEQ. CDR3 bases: TGTGCCAGCAGCCAAGCCCCGGGCCCCTACGAGCAGTACTTC. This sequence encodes CASSQAPGPYEQYF.

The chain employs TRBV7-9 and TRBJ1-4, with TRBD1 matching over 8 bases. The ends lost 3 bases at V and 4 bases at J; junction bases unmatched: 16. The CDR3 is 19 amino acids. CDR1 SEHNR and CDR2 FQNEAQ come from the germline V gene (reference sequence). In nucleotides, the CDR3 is TGTGCCAGCAGCTTTTTCATAGCCGGGACAGGCCGATATAATGAAAAACTGTTTTTT. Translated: CASSFFIAGTGRYNEKLFF.

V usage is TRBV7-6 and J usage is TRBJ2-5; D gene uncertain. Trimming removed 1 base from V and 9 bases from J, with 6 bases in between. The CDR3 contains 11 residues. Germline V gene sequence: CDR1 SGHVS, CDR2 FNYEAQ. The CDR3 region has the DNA TGTGCCAGCAGCTTAGGGTTTGCCCAGTACTTC. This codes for CASSLGFAQYF.

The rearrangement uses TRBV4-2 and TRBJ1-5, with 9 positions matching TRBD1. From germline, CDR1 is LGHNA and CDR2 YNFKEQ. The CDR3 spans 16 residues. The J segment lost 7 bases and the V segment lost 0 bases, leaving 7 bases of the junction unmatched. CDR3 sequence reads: CASSQDHRGREQPQHF. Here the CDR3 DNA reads TGTGCCAGCAGCCAAGATCACAGGGGGCGAGAACAGCCCCAGCATTTT.

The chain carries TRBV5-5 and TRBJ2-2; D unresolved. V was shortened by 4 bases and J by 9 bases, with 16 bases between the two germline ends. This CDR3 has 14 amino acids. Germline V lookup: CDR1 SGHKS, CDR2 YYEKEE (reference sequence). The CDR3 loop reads CASSPLAKAWELFF. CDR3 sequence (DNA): TGTGCCAGCAGCCCATTGGCGAAAGCCTGGGAGCTGTTTTTT.

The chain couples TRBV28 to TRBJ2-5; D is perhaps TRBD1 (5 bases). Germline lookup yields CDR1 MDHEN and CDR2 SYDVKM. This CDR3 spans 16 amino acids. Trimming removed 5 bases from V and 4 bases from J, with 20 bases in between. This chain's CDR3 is CASSDLGPIARETQYF. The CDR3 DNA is TGTGCCAGCAGTGACCTGGGGCCCATCGCCCGAGAGACCCAGTACTTC.

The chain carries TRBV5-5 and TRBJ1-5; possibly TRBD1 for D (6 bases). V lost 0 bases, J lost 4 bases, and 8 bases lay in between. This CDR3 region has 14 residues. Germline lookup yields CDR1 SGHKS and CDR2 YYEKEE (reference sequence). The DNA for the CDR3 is TGTGCCAGCAGCTTGGGGACAGCTAATCAGCCCCAGCATTTT. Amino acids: CASSLGTANQPQHF. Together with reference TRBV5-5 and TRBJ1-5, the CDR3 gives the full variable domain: DAGVTQSPTHLIKTRGQQVTLRCSPISGHKSVSWYQQVLGQGPQFIFQYYEKEERGRGNFPDRFSARQFPNYSSELNVNALLLGDSALYLCASSLGTANQPQHFGDGTRLSIL.

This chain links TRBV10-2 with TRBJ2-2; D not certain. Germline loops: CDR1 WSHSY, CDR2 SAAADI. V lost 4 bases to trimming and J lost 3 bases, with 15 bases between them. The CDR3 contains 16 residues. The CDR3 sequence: CASSAGQSNYTGELFF. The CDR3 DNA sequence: TGCGCCAGCAGTGCGGGCCAGTCGAACTACACCGGGGAGCTGTTTTTT.

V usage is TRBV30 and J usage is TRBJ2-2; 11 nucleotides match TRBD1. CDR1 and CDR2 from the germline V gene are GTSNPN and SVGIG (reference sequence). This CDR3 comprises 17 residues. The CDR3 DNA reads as TGTGCGAGGGGGACAGGGGGTCTAGACCTGAACACCGGGGAGCTGTTTTTT. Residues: CARGTGGLDLNTGELFF.

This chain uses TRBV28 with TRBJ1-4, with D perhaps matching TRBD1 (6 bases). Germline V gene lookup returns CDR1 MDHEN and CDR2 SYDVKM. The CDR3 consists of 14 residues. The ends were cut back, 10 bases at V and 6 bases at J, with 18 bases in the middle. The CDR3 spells CATLPWGAYEKLFF. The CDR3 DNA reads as TGTGCCACCCTCCCCTGGGGGGCTTATGAAAAACTGTTTTTT.

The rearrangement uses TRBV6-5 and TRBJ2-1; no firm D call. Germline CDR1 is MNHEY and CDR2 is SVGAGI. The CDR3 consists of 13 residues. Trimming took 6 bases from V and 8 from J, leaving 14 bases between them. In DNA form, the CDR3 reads TGTGCCAGCAGCCCCACGGGCCGGGATGAGCAGTTCTTC. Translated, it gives CASSPTGRDEQFF.

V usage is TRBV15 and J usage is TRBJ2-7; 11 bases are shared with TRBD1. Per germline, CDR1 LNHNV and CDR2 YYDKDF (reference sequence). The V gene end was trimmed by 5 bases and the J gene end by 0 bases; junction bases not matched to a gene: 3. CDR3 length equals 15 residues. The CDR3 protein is CATSGTGGSSYEQYF. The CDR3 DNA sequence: TGTGCCACCAGCGGGACAGGGGGTAGCTCCTACGAGCAGTACTTC.